A selection of T cell receptor beta chains follows, all from one sample in a study of blood T cell repertoires in COVID-19. This table comes from immunoSEQ multiplex PCR, and its TCRdb copy is limited to in-frame clones, with some not included. The sample shows roughly 220,000 clones, about four fifths of them seen only once. Specimen: PBMCs or T cells enriched from blood (not recorded which). The source is a woman between 40 and 55 years old with acute COVID-19. The CDR3 runs from the conserved cysteine through the conserved F or W. Fields, in order: V gene, D gene, CDR3 length, J gene, clone size, CDR3 protein, CDR3 DNA. A D gene is named only where the DNA matches it firmly. Size tells how often a clone was seen (once, few, many) or the class of an expanded clone, and some rows leave it out.

TRBV7-9	NA	14	TRBJ1-4	NA	CASSRTADNEKLFF	TGTGCCAGCAGCCGGACAGCAGATAATGAAAAACTGTTTTTT
TRBV27	NA	13	TRBJ1-1	NA	CASCRLSNTEAFF	TGTGCCAGCTGTCGTCTGTCGAACACTGAAGCTTTCTTT
TRBV5-4	NA	14	TRBJ2-5	NA	CASSLEGDSETQYF	TGTGCCAGCAGCTTGGAAGGGGATTCGGAGACCCAGTACTTC
TRBV28	NA	13	TRBJ1-5	NA	CASRYRVDQPQHF	TGTGCCAGCAGATACAGGGTGGATCAGCCCCAGCATTTT
TRBV5-6	TRBD1	17	TRBJ2-1	NA	CASSLALAQGVYNEQFF	TGTGCCAGCAGCTTGGCCTTGGCACAGGGGGTGTACAATGAGCAGTTCTTC
TRBV7-9	TRBD1	17	TRBJ1-1	many	CASSHNRGQGLNTEAFF	TGTGCCAGCAGCCACAACCGGGGACAGGGCTTGAACACTGAAGCTTTCTTT
TRBV5-6	NA	14	TRBJ1-4	NA	CASSLDRRSEKLFF	TGTGCCAGCAGCCTCGACAGGAGGAGTGAAAAACTGTTTTTT
TRBV5-1	TRBD1	16	TRBJ1-4	few	CASSLPEGTGTEKLFF	TGCGCCAGCAGCTTGCCGGAGGGGACAGGGACTGAAAAACTGTTTTTT
TRBV19	TRBD1	16	TRBJ1-5	NA	CASSISGTVRNQPQHF	TGTGCCAGTAGTATCTCCGGGACAGTTCGCAATCAGCCCCAGCATTTT
TRBV7-8	TRBD2	17	TRBJ2-1	NA	CASSGTGTSGNYNEQFF	TGTGCCAGCAGTGGAACCGGGACTAGCGGGAACTACAATGAGCAGTTCTTC
TRBV11-2	TRBD2	12	TRBJ2-5	NA	CASSSRGGTQYF	TGTGCCAGCAGCTCCCGGGGGGGGACCCAGTACTTC
TRBV7-8	TRBD2	16	TRBJ2-1	NA	CASSLSTSGVYNEQFF	TGTGCCAGCAGCTTATCGACTAGCGGAGTCTACAATGAGCAGTTCTTC
TRBV6-5	NA	14	TRBJ1-2	NA	CASSYSTSEGGYTF	TGTGCCAGCAGTTACTCGACCTCAGAGGGCGGCTACACCTTC
TRBV24-1	NA	13	TRBJ2-1	NA	CATSDPTDNEQFF	TGTGCCACCAGTGATCCGACAGACAATGAGCAGTTCTTC
TRBV13	NA	16	TRBJ1-3	NA	CASSLRQVRSGNTIYF	TGTGCCAGCAGCTTACGGCAGGTGCGCTCTGGAAACACCATATATTTT
TRBV15	NA	16	TRBJ2-1	NA	CATSRVRTSSYNEQFF	TGTGCCACCAGCAGAGTTCGAACGAGCTCCTACAATGAGCAGTTCTTC
TRBV3-1/TRBV3-2	NA	11	TRBJ2-1	NA	CASGTSNEQFF	TGTGCCAGCGGAACTAGCAATGAGCAGTTCTTC
TRBV19	NA	13	TRBJ1-1	NA	CASSVPRGTEAFF	TGTGCCAGTAGTGTTCCCAGGGGTACTGAAGCTTTCTTT
TRBV11-2	NA	14	TRBJ1-2	NA	CASSLTGSRYGYTF	TGTGCCAGCAGCTTAACGGGATCTCGGTATGGCTACACCTTC
TRBV19	NA	12	TRBJ2-1	NA	CASSIVGAEQFF	TGTGCCAGTAGTATAGTGGGCGCCGAGCAGTTCTTC
TRBV18	NA	15	TRBJ2-3	few	CASSPRGLSGDTQYF	TGTGCCAGCTCACCACGGGGCCTATCTGGCGATACGCAGTATTTT
TRBV27	NA	14	TRBJ2-5	NA	CASSLWGGGETQYF	TGTGCCAGCAGTTTGTGGGGAGGGGGGGAGACCCAGTACTTC
TRBV27	NA	15	TRBJ1-5	NA	CASSLLSGKVQPQHF	TGTGCCAGCAGTTTACTCTCGGGGAAGGTCCAGCCCCAGCATTTT
TRBV24-1	NA	15	TRBJ1-5	NA	CATSEDRTHGQPQHF	TGTGCCACCAGTGAGGACAGAACTCATGGGCAGCCCCAGCATTTT
TRBV7-6	NA	13	TRBJ2-1	NA	CASSFGERSEQFF	TGTGCCAGCAGCTTCGGGGAGAGGAGCGAGCAGTTCTTC
TRBV7-9	NA	15	TRBJ1-1	NA	CASSLVPTVNTEAFF	TGTGCCAGCAGCTTAGTCCCCACGGTGAACACTGAAGCTTTCTTT
TRBV19	TRBD2	16	TRBJ2-7	NA	CASSRGTSGRKYEQYF	TGTGCCAGTAGTAGGGGGACTAGCGGGAGGAAGTACGAGCAGTACTTC
TRBV10-2	TRBD1	16	TRBJ1-5	NA	CATYPGDRGTWQPQHF	TGCGCCACCTACCCCGGGGACAGAGGGACGTGGCAGCCCCAGCATTTT
TRBV5-1	TRBD1	15	TRBJ2-5	once	CASSLGGQLQETQYF	TGCGCCAGCAGCTTGGGGGGACAGCTACAAGAGACCCAGTACTTC
TRBV28	NA	15	TRBJ2-1	NA	CASRSDISSYNEQFF	TGTGCCAGCAGATCAGACATATCTTCCTACAATGAGCAGTTCTTC
TRBV7-3	NA	13	TRBJ2-2	NA	CASSPDGTGELFF	TGTGCCAGCAGCCCAGATGGCACCGGGGAGCTGTTTTTT
TRBV6-5	NA	12	TRBJ1-2	NA	CASSPESRGYTF	TGTGCCAGCAGCCCCGAGAGTCGTGGCTACACCTTC
TRBV28	TRBD1	16	TRBJ1-5	NA	CASSYPGQGANQPQHF	TGTGCCAGCAGTTATCCGGGACAGGGGGCGAATCAGCCCCAGCATTTT
TRBV28	NA	18	TRBJ2-7	NA	CASEGQTGQTPTIYEQYF	TGTGCCAGCGAGGGGCAAACCGGACAGACCCCTACGATCTACGAGCAGTACTTC
TRBV29-1	TRBD1	14	TRBJ1-5	NA	CSVGGQGGDQPQHF	TGCAGCGTTGGGGGACAGGGGGGAGATCAGCCCCAGCATTTT
TRBV7-9	NA	13	TRBJ2-7	NA	CASSLDRSYEQYF	TGTGCCAGCAGCCTCGACAGGTCCTACGAGCAGTACTTC
TRBV9	NA	14	TRBJ1-1	NA	CASSPDTRNTEAFF	TGTGCCAGCAGCCCAGACACCCGGAACACTGAAGCTTTCTTT
TRBV11-2	NA	16	TRBJ2-1	NA	CARSPRESRPGNEQFF	TGTGCCCGATCCCCTCGGGAGTCCAGGCCTGGCAATGAGCAGTTCTTC
TRBV7-6	NA	15	TRBJ1-4	NA	CASSRTVTTNEKLFF	TGTGCCAGCAGCCGTACAGTCACAACTAATGAAAAACTGTTTTTT
TRBV30	NA	14	TRBJ2-1	NA	CAWSLSVTYNEQFF	TGTGCCTGGAGTCTAAGCGTAACCTACAATGAGCAGTTCTTC
TRBV5-1	TRBD2	13	TRBJ2-1	NA	CASSTLAANEQFF	TGCGCCAGCAGCACCCTAGCGGCCAATGAGCAGTTCTTC
TRBV28	NA	15	TRBJ1-1	few	CASRLPQGPNTEAFF	TGTGCCAGCAGGCTACCACAGGGACCGAACACTGAAGCTTTCTTT
TRBV11-2	NA	12	TRBJ1-1	NA	CASSPRGSEAFF	TGTGCCAGCAGCCCCAGGGGTTCTGAAGCTTTCTTT
TRBV28	TRBD1	12	TRBJ1-2	NA	CASGQGIRGYTF	TGTGCCAGCGGACAGGGGATTCGTGGCTACACCTTC
TRBV28	TRBD1	14	TRBJ1-4	NA	CASSSGTGREKLFF	TGTGCCAGCAGTTCCGGGACAGGGCGAGAAAAACTGTTTTTT
TRBV5-1	NA	16	TRBJ1-3	NA	CASSPEGGSSGNTIYF	TGCGCCAGCAGCCCCGAAGGCGGCAGCTCTGGAAACACCATATATTTT
TRBV9	NA	16	TRBJ1-1	NA	CASSVGPTGVNTEAFF	TGTGCCAGCAGCGTAGGACCCACAGGAGTGAACACTGAAGCTTTCTTT
TRBV5-1	NA	15	TRBJ2-3	NA	CASSSVSSFTDTQYF	TGCGCCAGCAGTTCCGTGAGCTCTTTCACAGATACGCAGTATTTT
TRBV18	NA	14	TRBJ2-7	NA	CASSDRRALYEQYF	TGTGCCAGCTCGGACCGGCGGGCTCTCTACGAGCAGTACTTC
TRBV5-1	TRBD1	15	TRBJ2-1	NA	CASSYGQGAGNEQFF	TGCGCCAGCAGCTATGGACAGGGGGCAGGTAATGAGCAGTTCTTC
TRBV7-9	NA	16	TRBJ2-7	once	CASSPKGPGPRYEQYF	TGTGCCAGCAGCCCCAAGGGGCCAGGGCCGCGATACGAGCAGTACTTC
TRBV3-1/TRBV3-2	NA	14	TRBJ2-7	NA	CASSRRDLGAEQYF	TGTGCCAGCAGCCGCCGGGACTTGGGCGCCGAGCAGTACTTC
TRBV7-9	NA	12	TRBJ2-7	NA	CASSFSLREQYF	TGTGCCAGCAGCTTTAGTCTACGGGAGCAGTACTTC